Sequencing of this T cell receptor beta chain was carried out in a study of T cells in Graves' hyperthyroidism and ophthalmopathy. Germline lookup yields CDR1 SGHRS and CDR2 YFSETQ. This CDR3 contains 15 residues. Study results and limitations: The blood repertoire included most of the expanded thyroid clonotypes above 0.001. Onset of ophthalmopathy came a median around 6.5 months after the model predicted it.

TCR beta CDR3 regions were amplified from RNA. The HTBI primer set served for first-round RT-PCR of the TCR CDR3. In TCRdb, the multiplex PCR reads were re-called with MiXCR into one record per CDR3 protein. The sample consists of around 700,000 distinct CDR3 sequences, about 17% of them appearing once. Only a few counts were recorded for this clonotype. Its target is not known. At one boundary the junction diverges from the germline segment, which might be a read error. The origin of this receptor is a woman in her fifties or sixties with Graves' hyperthyroidism that later progressed to Graves' ophthalmopathy. Sample: blood. The J gene is TRBJ2-7, the V gene TRBV5-1, with D perhaps matching TRBD2 (5 bases). As DNA, the CDR3 is TGTGCCAGCAGCACGGCGGGTGAAAACTCCTACGAGCAGTACTTC. It is translated as CASSTAGENSYEQYF.